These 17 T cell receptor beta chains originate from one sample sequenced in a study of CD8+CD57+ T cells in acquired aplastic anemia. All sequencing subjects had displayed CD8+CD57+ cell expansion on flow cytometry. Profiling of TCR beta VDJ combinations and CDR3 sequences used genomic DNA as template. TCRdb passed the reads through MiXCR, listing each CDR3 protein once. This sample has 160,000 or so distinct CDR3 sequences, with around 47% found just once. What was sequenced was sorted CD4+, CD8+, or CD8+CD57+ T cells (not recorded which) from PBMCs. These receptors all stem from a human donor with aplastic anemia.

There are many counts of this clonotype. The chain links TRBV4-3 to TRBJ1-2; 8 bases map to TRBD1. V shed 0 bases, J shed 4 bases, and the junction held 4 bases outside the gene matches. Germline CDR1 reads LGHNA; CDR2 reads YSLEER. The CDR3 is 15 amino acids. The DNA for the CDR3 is TGCGCCAGCAGCCAAGACCCCGGACAGGGCTATGGCTACACCTTC. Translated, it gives CASSQDPGQGYGYTF.

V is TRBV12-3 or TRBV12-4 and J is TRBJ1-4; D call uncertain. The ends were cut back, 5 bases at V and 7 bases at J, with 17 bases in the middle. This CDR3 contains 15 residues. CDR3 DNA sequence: TGTGCCAGCAGTCCCGTCGACAAGCGTGGTGAAAAACTGTTTTTT. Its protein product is CASSPVDKRGEKLFF.

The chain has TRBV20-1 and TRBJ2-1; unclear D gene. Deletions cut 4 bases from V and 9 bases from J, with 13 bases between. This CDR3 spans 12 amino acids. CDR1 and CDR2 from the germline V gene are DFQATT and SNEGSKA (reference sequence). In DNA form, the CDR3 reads TGCAGTGCTACCCTAGGTTTGGGTGAGCAGTTCTTC. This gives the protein CSATLGLGEQFF.

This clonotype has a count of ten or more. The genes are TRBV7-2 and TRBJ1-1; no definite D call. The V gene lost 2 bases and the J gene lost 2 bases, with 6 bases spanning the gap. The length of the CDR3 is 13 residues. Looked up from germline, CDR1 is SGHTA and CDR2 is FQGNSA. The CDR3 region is CASSLYRNTEAFF. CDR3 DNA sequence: TGTGCCAGCAGCTTATATCGTAACACTGAAGCTTTCTTT.

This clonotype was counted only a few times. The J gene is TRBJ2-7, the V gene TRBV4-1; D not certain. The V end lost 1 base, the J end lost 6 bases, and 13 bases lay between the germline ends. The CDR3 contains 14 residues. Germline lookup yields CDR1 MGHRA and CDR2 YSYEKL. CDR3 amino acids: CASSQGNRPGEQYF. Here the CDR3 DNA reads TGCGCCAGCAGCCAAGGAAACCGGCCGGGCGAGCAGTACTTC.

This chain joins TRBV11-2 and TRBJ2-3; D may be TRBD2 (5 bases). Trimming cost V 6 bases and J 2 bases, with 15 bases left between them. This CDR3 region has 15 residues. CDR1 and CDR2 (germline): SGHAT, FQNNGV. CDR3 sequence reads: CASRAGLQITDTQYF. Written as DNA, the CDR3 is TGTGCCAGCAGAGCCGGACTGCAAATCACAGATACGCAGTATTTT.

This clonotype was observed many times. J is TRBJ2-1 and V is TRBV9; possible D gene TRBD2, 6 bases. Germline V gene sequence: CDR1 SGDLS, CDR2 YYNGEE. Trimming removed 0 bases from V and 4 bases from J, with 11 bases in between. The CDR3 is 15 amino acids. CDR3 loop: CASSVGGRPYNEQFF. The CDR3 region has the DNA TGTGCCAGCAGCGTAGGGGGGAGGCCTTACAATGAGCAGTTCTTC.

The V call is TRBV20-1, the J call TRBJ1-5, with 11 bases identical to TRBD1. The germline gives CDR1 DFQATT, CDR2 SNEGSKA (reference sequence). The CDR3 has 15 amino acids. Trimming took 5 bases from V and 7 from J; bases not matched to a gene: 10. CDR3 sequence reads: CSAQNGTGGWQPQHF. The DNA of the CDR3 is TGCAGTGCTCAAAATGGGACAGGGGGTTGGCAGCCCCAGCATTTT.

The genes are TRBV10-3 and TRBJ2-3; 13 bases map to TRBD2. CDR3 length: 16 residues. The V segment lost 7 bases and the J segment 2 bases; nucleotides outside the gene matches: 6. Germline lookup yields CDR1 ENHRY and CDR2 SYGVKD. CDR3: CAITQTSGGTTDTQYF. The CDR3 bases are TGTGCCATCACCCAGACTAGCGGGGGGACCACAGATACGCAGTATTTT.

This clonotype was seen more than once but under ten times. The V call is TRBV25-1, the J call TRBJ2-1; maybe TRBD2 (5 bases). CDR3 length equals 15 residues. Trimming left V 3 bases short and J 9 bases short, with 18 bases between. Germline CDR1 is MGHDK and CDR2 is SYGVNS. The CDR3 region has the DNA TGTGCCAGCAGTGATGTTAGGACTGGAGGTAGTGAGCAGTTCTTC. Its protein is CASSDVRTGGSEQFF.

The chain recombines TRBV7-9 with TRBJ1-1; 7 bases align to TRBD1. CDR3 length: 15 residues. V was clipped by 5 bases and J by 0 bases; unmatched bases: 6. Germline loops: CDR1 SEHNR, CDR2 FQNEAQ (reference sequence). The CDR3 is CASSRRGLVNTEAFF. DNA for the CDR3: TGTGCCAGCAGCCGAAGGGGGCTTGTGAACACTGAAGCTTTCTTT.

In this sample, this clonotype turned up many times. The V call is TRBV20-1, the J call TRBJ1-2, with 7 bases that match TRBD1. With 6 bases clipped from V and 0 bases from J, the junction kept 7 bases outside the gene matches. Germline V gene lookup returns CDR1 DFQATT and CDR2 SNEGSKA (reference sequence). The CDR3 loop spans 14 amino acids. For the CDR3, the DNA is TGCAGTGCCGCCGGACAGGCCCCTAACTATGGCTACACCTTC. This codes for CSAAGQAPNYGYTF.

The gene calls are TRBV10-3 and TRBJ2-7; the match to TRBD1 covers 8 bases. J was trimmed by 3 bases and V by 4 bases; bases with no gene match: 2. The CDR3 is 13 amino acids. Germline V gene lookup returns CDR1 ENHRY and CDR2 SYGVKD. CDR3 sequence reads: CAISGTGGYEQYF. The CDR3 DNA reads TGTGCCATCAGTGGTACAGGGGGCTACGAGCAGTACTTC.

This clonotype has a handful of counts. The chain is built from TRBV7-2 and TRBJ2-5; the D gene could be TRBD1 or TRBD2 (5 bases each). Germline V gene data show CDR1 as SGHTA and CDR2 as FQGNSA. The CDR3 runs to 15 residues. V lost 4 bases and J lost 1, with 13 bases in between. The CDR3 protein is CASSSEPGRQETQYF. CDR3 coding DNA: TGTGCCAGCAGCTCAGAGCCGGGACGCCAAGAGACCCAGTACTTC.

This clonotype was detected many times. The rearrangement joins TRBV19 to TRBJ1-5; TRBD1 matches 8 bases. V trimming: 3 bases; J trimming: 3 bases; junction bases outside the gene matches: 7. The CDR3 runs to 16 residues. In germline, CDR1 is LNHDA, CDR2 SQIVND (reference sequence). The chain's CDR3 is CASSITGQEFNQPQHF. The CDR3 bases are TGTGCCAGTAGTATCACGGGACAGGAATTCAATCAGCCCCAGCATTTT.

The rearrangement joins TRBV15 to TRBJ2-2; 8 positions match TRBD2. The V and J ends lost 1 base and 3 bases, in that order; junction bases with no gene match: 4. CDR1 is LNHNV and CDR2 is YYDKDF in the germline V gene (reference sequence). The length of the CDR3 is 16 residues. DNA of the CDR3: TGTGCCACCAGCAGAGGTACTAGCGGTTACACCGGGGAGCTGTTTTTT. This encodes CATSRGTSGYTGELFF. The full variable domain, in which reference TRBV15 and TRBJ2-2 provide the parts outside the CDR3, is DAMVIQNPRYQVTQFGKPVTLSCSQTLNHNVMYWYQQKSSQAPKLLFHYYDKDFNNEADTPDNFQSRRPNTSFCFLDIRSPGLGDTAMYLCATSRGTSGYTGELFFGEGSRLTVL.

The CDR3 is CASSTVEKVTPVSPLHF. The CDR3 region has the DNA TGTGCCAGCAGTACGGTCGAGAAAGTGACCCCTGTGTCACCCCTCCACTTT. The V call is TRBV25-1, the J call TRBJ1-6, with D hard to call. The germline CDR1 and CDR2 sequences are MGHDK and SYGVNS. V was trimmed by 5 bases and J by 10 bases, leaving 24 bases between them. This CDR3 contains 17 residues. Based on the CDR3 plus reference TRBV25-1 and TRBJ1-6, the full variable domain is EADIYQTPRYLVIGTGKKITLECSQTMGHDKMYWYQQDPGMELHLIHYSYGVNSTEKGDLSSESTVSRIRTEHFPLTLESARPSHTSQYLCASSTVEKVTPVSPLHFGNGTRLTVT.